These 30 T cell receptor beta chains were sequenced from one sample in a study of T cells after yellow fever vaccination. TCRdb called the 5' RACE reads again in MiXCR, with one record for every CDR3 protein. The sample carries 350,000 or so distinct CDR3 sequences, 7% to 10% recorded once. Sequencing was performed on PBMCs, taken 35 to 50 days after the first yellow fever vaccination. The source of these receptors is a man aged 18 to 35 who received the YFV17D yellow fever vaccine.

This clonotype was counted a few times. V gene TRBV27 combines with J gene TRBJ1-2; 7 bases match TRBD1. Germline values: CDR1 MNHEY, CDR2 SMNVEV (reference sequence). V lost 6 bases and J lost 4; bases outside the gene matches: 2. The CDR3 is 12 amino acids. The CDR3 sequence is CASRGDSYGYTF. The CDR3 DNA reads TGTGCCAGCAGGGGGGACAGCTATGGCTACACCTTC.

The rearrangement joins TRBV5-1 to TRBJ2-5; 7 positions match TRBD1. Germline V gene data show CDR1 as SGHRS and CDR2 as YFSETQ. V gave up 5 bases and J gave up 1 base; unmatched junction bases: 5. This CDR3 spans 14 amino acids. The CDR3 coding sequence is TGCGCCAGCAGTCGTCGGGACAGCCAAGAGACCCAGTACTTC. This gives the protein CASSRRDSQETQYF. Variable domain in full (rest from reference TRBV5-1 and TRBJ2-5): KAGVTQTPRYLIKTRGQQVTLSCSPISGHRSVSWYQQTPGQGLQFLFEYFSETQRNKGNFPGRFSGRQFSNSRSEMNVSTLELGDSALYLCASSRRDSQETQYFGPGTRLLVL.

The chain joins TRBV7-2 to TRBJ2-7; 10 bases line up with TRBD2. V lost 3 bases to trimming and J lost 3 bases; unmatched junction nucleotides: 11. The CDR3 consists of 17 residues. Germline assignment: CDR1 SGHTA and CDR2 FQGNSA. The CDR3 DNA reads TGTGCCAGCAGCTTCGGGACTAGCGACCCCTACTTCTACGAGCAGTACGTC. This translates into CASSFGTSDPYFYEQYV.

J is TRBJ2-2 and V is TRBV5-1; 9 bases are a match to TRBD2. The trim removed 0 bases at V and 1 base at J, leaving 4 bases unmatched. In germline, CDR1 is SGHRS, CDR2 YFSETQ. The CDR3 is 17 residues long. The DNA of the CDR3 is TGCGCCAGCAGCTTGGGATGGACTAGCGAGAACACCGGGGAGCTGTTTTTT. As protein: CASSLGWTSENTGELFF.

This clonotype was counted only a few times. The CDR3 DNA reads TGTGCCAGCTCACCAGGTGATCAGGGTGAGCAGTTCTTC. This sequence encodes CASSPGDQGEQFF. This rearrangement joins TRBV18 to TRBJ2-1; perhaps TRBD1 as D (5 bases). Trimming pared 2 bases from V and 9 bases from J, leaving 11 bases between. The CDR3 is made up of 13 amino acids. Germline V lookup: CDR1 KGHSH, CDR2 LQKENI. The full variable domain, its missing parts supplied by reference TRBV18 and TRBJ2-1, is NAGVMQNPRHLVRRRGQEARLRCSPMKGHSHVYWYRQLPEEGLKFMVYLQKENIIDESGMPKERFSAEFPKEGPSILRIQQVVRGDSAAYFCASSPGDQGEQFFGPGTRLTVL.

The chain has TRBV5-1 and TRBJ2-2; TRBD1 is a possible D gene (6 bases). CDR3 length equals 14 residues. Germline-derived CDR1 and CDR2 are SGHRS and YFSETQ. Trimming removed 2 bases from V and 3 bases from J, with 8 bases in between. The CDR3 coding sequence is TGCGCCAGCAGCTTTACAGGGCACACCGGGGAGCTGTTTTTT. As protein: CASSFTGHTGELFF.

This clonotype occurred many times. This rearrangement joins TRBV10-2 to TRBJ2-1; possible D gene TRBD2, 6 bases. V dropped 6 bases and J dropped 9 bases, with 18 bases sitting between them. Germline loops: CDR1 WSHSY, CDR2 SAAADI. The CDR3 covers 14 residues. CDR3 loop: CASREGNTLSEQFF. CDR3 bases: TGCGCCAGCAGGGAGGGTAATACCCTTAGTGAGCAGTTCTTC.

This rearrangement joins TRBV6-1 to TRBJ2-2, with D tentatively TRBD1 (5 bases). This CDR3 region has 14 residues. Germline V gene lookup returns CDR1 MNHNS and CDR2 SASEGT. The V and J ends lost 4 bases and 1 base respectively, with 7 bases between them. CDR3 residues: CASSGRVNTGELFF. The CDR3, as DNA: TGTGCCAGCAGTGGCAGGGTGAACACCGGGGAGCTGTTTTTT.

This clonotype was observed a few times. The CDR3 loop reads CASSEGRFGNTIYF. DNA of the CDR3: TGTGCCAGCAGCGAGGGGCGCTTCGGAAACACCATATATTTT. The chain joins TRBV6-2 or TRBV6-3 to TRBJ1-3; possible D gene TRBD1, 5 bases. V lost 6 bases to trimming and J lost 4 bases, with 13 bases between them. CDR3 length: 14 residues. Germline V lookup: CDR1 MNHEY, CDR2 SVGEGT.

This clonotype has just a few counts. V and J are TRBV12-3 or TRBV12-4 and TRBJ2-2, with D maybe TRBD2 (5 bases). The ends were cut back, 2 bases at V and 7 bases at J, with 14 bases in the middle. The CDR3 has 15 amino acids. In DNA form, the CDR3 reads TGTGCCAGCAGTTTACGAGGTAGCGCGGTCGGGGAGCTGTTTTTT. Translated, it gives CASSLRGSAVGELFF.

The chain joins TRBV4-3 to TRBJ2-3; unclear D gene. V gave up 0 bases and J gave up 2 bases, with 12 bases separating them. The V gene's germline CDR1 is LGHNA and CDR2 YSLEER. The CDR3 has 16 amino acids. CDR3: CASSQDAGGSTDTQYF. DNA of the CDR3: TGCGCCAGCAGCCAAGACGCCGGCGGATCCACAGATACGCAGTATTTT.

This clonotype was observed a few times. The V gene is TRBV6-5, the J gene TRBJ1-4; perhaps TRBD1 as D (5 bases). The V gene's germline CDR1 is MNHEY and CDR2 SVGAGI. CDR3 size: 17 residues. The ends were cut back, 0 bases at V and 0 bases at J, with 11 bases in the middle. CDR3 in DNA: TGTGCCAGCAGTTACTCGACTCAGGGACCAACTAATGAAAAACTGTTTTTT. It translates to CASSYSTQGPTNEKLFF.

In its sample, this clonotype was seen a few times. The gene calls are TRBV29-1 and TRBJ1-4, with D maybe TRBD1 (5 bases). V dropped 4 bases and J dropped 3 bases, with 9 bases sitting between them. Germline-derived CDR1 and CDR2 are SQVTM and ANQGSEA. The CDR3 length is 13 residues. CDR3 bases: TGCAGCGTTGCGGCAGGGTCTAATGAAAAACTGTTTTTT. Residues: CSVAAGSNEKLFF.

Ten or more counts support this clonotype. V gene TRBV4-1 combines with J gene TRBJ2-1, with 7 bases fitting TRBD1. The V and J ends lost 1 base and 0 bases, in that order; junction bases with no gene match: 9. From germline, CDR1 is MGHRA and CDR2 YSYEKL. This CDR3 is built from 18 residues. CDR3 protein: CASSQGQGEWDSYNEQFF. CDR3 in DNA: TGCGCCAGCAGCCAAGGACAGGGCGAATGGGACTCCTACAATGAGCAGTTCTTC.

The chain carries TRBV7-3 and TRBJ2-7; D remains ambiguous. Germline CDR1 and CDR2: SGHTA and FQGTGA. Trimming pared 3 bases from V and 2 bases from J, leaving 5 bases between. The CDR3 loop spans 12 amino acids. CDR3 residues: CASSLRTYEQYV. The CDR3 coding sequence is TGTGCCAGCAGCTTGAGGACCTACGAGCAGTACGTC.

This clonotype was counted a few times. V gene TRBV10-3 combines with J gene TRBJ1-6; 7 bases align to TRBD1. V was pared by 5 bases and J by 6 bases, with 4 bases of the junction left unmatched. The CDR3 length is 14 residues. Germline assignment: CDR1 ENHRY and CDR2 SYGVKD. The CDR3 coding sequence is TGTGCCATCAGTATAGGGACAGTTAATTCACCCCTCCACTTT. Residues: CAISIGTVNSPLHF.

At least ten counts were recorded for this clonotype. The gene calls are TRBV20-1 and TRBJ2-7, with 8 bases identical to TRBD1. This CDR3 is 13 amino acids long. V lost 6 bases and J lost 3; bases outside the gene matches: 7. Germline loops: CDR1 DFQATT, CDR2 SNEGSKA (reference sequence). The CDR3 here is CSAQTDRGYEQYV. The DNA for the CDR3 is TGCAGTGCCCAAACCGACAGGGGCTACGAGCAGTACGTC.

This clonotype occurred a few times. The rearrangement joins TRBV12-3 or TRBV12-4 to TRBJ1-2; the D gene is possibly TRBD1 (5 bases). The CDR3 runs to 15 residues. V gave up 6 bases and J gave up 5 bases, with 19 bases separating them. In nucleotides, the CDR3 is TGTGCCAGCAGCCCCAGAAGGGGCGCGGTATATGGCTACACCTTC. The encoded protein is CASSPRRGAVYGYTF.

This clonotype was detected many times. The chain combines TRBV12-3 or TRBV12-4 with TRBJ2-5; no definite D call. Trimming removed 1 base at V and 7 bases at J, with 10 bases between. This CDR3 has 13 residues. The CDR3 region is CASSLVASGTQYF. The CDR3 DNA sequence: TGTGCCAGCAGTTTAGTGGCCTCCGGGACCCAGTACTTC.

In its sample, this clonotype was seen a few times. The chain has TRBV5-1 and TRBJ1-5; perhaps TRBD1 as D (5 bases). The ends were cut back, 4 bases at V and 0 bases at J, with 11 bases in the middle. Germline V gene sequence: CDR1 SGHRS, CDR2 YFSETQ. The CDR3 contains 15 residues. The CDR3 coding sequence is TGCGCCAGCAGCGAGGGACCAAATAGCAATCAGCCCCAGCATTTT. This translates into CASSEGPNSNQPQHF.

The genes are TRBV7-6 and TRBJ2-7, with D possibly matching TRBD2 (7 bases). Deletions cut 5 bases from V and 9 bases from J, with 14 bases between. This CDR3 is 12 amino acids long. Germline loops: CDR1 SGHVS, CDR2 FNYEAQ. In nucleotides, the CDR3 is TGTGCCAGCAGCGAACGGGGGGCTTCGCAGTACTTC. Protein sequence: CASSERGASQYF.

V and J are TRBV20-1 and TRBJ2-2, with a possible D match to TRBD2 (5 bases). Trimming shortened V by 3 bases and J by 6 bases, and 11 bases separated the two germline ends. This CDR3 region has 13 residues. Looked up from germline, CDR1 is DFQATT and CDR2 is SNEGSKA (reference sequence). CDR3 nucleotides: TGCAGTGCTAGCGGGGTTTATGCCGGGGAGCTGTTTTTT. It codes for CSASGVYAGELFF.

This clonotype was counted many times. This sequence joins TRBV14 and TRBJ2-2; D is perhaps TRBD2 (5 bases). CDR3 length: 14 amino acids. Germline V CDR1 and CDR2: SGHDN, FVKESK. V was cut by 4 bases and J by 5 bases, with 11 bases left in between. The CDR3 sequence is CASSLGPGTGELFF. The CDR3 bases are TGTGCCAGCAGCCTAGGACCGGGAACCGGGGAGCTGTTTTTT.

Ten or more counts support this clonotype. The chain joins TRBV2 to TRBJ2-1; D is tentatively TRBD1 or TRBD2 (5 bases each). The CDR3 runs 13 residues. V was shortened by 8 bases and J by 5 bases, with 13 bases between the two germline ends. Germline V gene data show CDR1 as SNHLY and CDR2 as FYNNEI. The CDR3 region has the DNA TGTGCCAGCGTTCCGGGACGGAACAATGAGCAGTTCTTC. Residues: CASVPGRNNEQFF.

The rearrangement uses TRBV28 and TRBJ1-5; unclear D gene. The CDR3 totals 16 residues. V lost 1 base to trimming and J lost 1 base, with 11 bases between them. Germline loops: CDR1 MDHEN, CDR2 SYDVKM. The CDR3 sequence is CASSLLGQASNQPQHF. The CDR3 bases are TGTGCCAGCAGTTTATTAGGCCAGGCCAGCAATCAGCCCCAGCATTTT.

This clonotype was found a few times. The rearrangement uses TRBV11-2 and TRBJ1-3; D ambiguous. The V end lost 5 bases, the J end lost 2 bases, and 13 bases lay between the germline ends. Germline CDR1 reads SGHAT; CDR2 reads FQNNGV. The length of the CDR3 is 15 residues. The CDR3 spells CASSPSAGTGNTIYF. DNA for the CDR3: TGTGCCAGCAGCCCATCGGCTGGGACTGGAAACACCATATATTTT.

This clonotype was seen a handful of times. The V gene is TRBV7-2, the J gene TRBJ2-7; D ambiguous. Trimming removed 3 bases from V and 2 bases from J, with 11 bases in between. CDR1 and CDR2 (germline): SGHTA, FQGNSA. The CDR3 loop spans 14 amino acids. The CDR3 region has the DNA TGTGCCAGCAGCTTTAGCTTAGGGACCTACGAGCAGTACGTC. Amino acids: CASSFSLGTYEQYV.

This chain connects TRBV12-3 or TRBV12-4 to TRBJ1-6, with unresolved D. V lost 5 bases, J lost 0 bases, and 8 bases lay in between. This CDR3 spans 15 amino acids. The CDR3 nucleotides read TGTGCCAGCAGTGGGCCTCGCTCCTATAATTCACCCCTCCACTTT. Its translation is CASSGPRSYNSPLHF.

The chain carries TRBV29-1 and TRBJ2-2, with TRBD2 identical over 8 bases. The CDR3 sequence is 13 residues long. Trimming at V came to 4 bases and at J to 7 bases, leaving 5 bases not matched to a gene. Germline CDR1 is SQVTM and CDR2 is ANQGSEA. DNA for the CDR3: TGCAGCGTTGGCCCTAGCGGGTACGGGGAGCTGTTTTTT. Translating gives CSVGPSGYGELFF.

This clonotype was seen a few times. This chain links TRBV6-1 with TRBJ2-7; no firm D call. Trimming pared 8 bases from V and 3 bases from J, leaving 20 bases between. CDR1 is MNHNS and CDR2 is SASEGT in the germline V gene. The CDR3 loop spans 15 amino acids. CDR3 DNA sequence: TGTGCCAGCTCCAACTGGGCTATCGAAGGCTACGAGCAGTACGTC. Its translation: CASSNWAIEGYEQYV.